The 4 T cell receptor beta chains reported below all come from one sample, sequenced in a study of radiation and T cells in renal cell carcinoma. The treatment denotes: treatment-naive control, cytoreductive nephrectomy. Some clones are missing from TCRdb's copy, which holds only in-frame ones; the method was immunoSEQ multiplex PCR. Here the sample spans about 23,000 clones, under 65% being singletons. The specimen was tumor tissue, collected from a patient whose treatment was nephrectomy without radiotherapy. These receptor sequences come from a human donor with renal cell carcinoma.

This clone was observed a handful of times. This chain joins TRBV2 and TRBJ1-5, with D perhaps matching TRBD1 (5 bases). CDR3 length: 14 residues. With 3 bases removed from V and 4 bases from J, the gap between germline ends came to 10 bases. Per the germline V gene, CDR1 is SNHLY and CDR2 is FYNNEI. The CDR3 region is CASSEETANQPQHF. In DNA, the CDR3 is TGTGCCAGCAGTGAGGAGACAGCAAATCAGCCCCAGCATTTT.

This clone has just a few counts. The rearrangement links TRBV7-9 to TRBJ1-5; D is possibly TRBD1 (5 bases). Germline V gene sequence: CDR1 SEHNR, CDR2 FQNEAQ (reference sequence). The V gene lost 5 bases and the J gene lost 3 bases, with 14 bases spanning the gap. This CDR3 spans 15 amino acids. The CDR3 DNA reads TGTGCCAGCAGCCCTACAGGAACCCCCAATCAGCCCCAGCATTTT. Translating it yields CASSPTGTPNQPQHF. Drawing the rest from reference TRBV7-9 and TRBJ1-5, the complete variable domain is DTGVSQNPRHKITKRGQNVTFRCDPISEHNRLYWYRQTLGQGPEFLTYFQNEAQLEKSRLLSDRFSAERPKGSFSTLEIQRTEQGDSAMYLCASSPTGTPNQPQHFGDGTRLSIL.

V gene TRBV6-1 combines with J gene TRBJ1-5; D possibly corresponds to TRBD1 (6 bases). CDR3 length equals 14 residues. Germline-derived CDR1 and CDR2 are MNHNS and SASEGT. The V end lost 4 bases, the J end lost 4 bases, and 11 bases lay between the germline ends. CDR3 sequence (DNA): TGTGCCAGCAGTGTCCGGGACAAGAATCAGCCCCAGCATTTT. Translated: CASSVRDKNQPQHF.

The rearrangement joins TRBV11-2 to TRBJ2-7; 7 positions agree with TRBD1. Losses at the gene ends were 5 bases for V and 0 bases for J; bases not matched to a gene: 13. CDR3 length: 17 residues. Germline lookup yields CDR1 SGHAT and CDR2 FQNNGV. In DNA, the CDR3 is TGTGCCAGCAGCCCTACCTCGAGACAGGGAATCTCCTACGAGCAGTACTTC. It specifies CASSPTSRQGISYEQYF. Supplemented by reference TRBV11-2 and TRBJ2-7, the full variable domain reads EAGVAQSPRYKIIEKRQSVAFWCNPISGHATLYWYQQILGQGPKLLIQFQNNGVVDDSQLPKDRFSAERLKGVDSTLKIQPAKLEDSAVYLCASSPTSRQGISYEQYFGPGTRLTVT.